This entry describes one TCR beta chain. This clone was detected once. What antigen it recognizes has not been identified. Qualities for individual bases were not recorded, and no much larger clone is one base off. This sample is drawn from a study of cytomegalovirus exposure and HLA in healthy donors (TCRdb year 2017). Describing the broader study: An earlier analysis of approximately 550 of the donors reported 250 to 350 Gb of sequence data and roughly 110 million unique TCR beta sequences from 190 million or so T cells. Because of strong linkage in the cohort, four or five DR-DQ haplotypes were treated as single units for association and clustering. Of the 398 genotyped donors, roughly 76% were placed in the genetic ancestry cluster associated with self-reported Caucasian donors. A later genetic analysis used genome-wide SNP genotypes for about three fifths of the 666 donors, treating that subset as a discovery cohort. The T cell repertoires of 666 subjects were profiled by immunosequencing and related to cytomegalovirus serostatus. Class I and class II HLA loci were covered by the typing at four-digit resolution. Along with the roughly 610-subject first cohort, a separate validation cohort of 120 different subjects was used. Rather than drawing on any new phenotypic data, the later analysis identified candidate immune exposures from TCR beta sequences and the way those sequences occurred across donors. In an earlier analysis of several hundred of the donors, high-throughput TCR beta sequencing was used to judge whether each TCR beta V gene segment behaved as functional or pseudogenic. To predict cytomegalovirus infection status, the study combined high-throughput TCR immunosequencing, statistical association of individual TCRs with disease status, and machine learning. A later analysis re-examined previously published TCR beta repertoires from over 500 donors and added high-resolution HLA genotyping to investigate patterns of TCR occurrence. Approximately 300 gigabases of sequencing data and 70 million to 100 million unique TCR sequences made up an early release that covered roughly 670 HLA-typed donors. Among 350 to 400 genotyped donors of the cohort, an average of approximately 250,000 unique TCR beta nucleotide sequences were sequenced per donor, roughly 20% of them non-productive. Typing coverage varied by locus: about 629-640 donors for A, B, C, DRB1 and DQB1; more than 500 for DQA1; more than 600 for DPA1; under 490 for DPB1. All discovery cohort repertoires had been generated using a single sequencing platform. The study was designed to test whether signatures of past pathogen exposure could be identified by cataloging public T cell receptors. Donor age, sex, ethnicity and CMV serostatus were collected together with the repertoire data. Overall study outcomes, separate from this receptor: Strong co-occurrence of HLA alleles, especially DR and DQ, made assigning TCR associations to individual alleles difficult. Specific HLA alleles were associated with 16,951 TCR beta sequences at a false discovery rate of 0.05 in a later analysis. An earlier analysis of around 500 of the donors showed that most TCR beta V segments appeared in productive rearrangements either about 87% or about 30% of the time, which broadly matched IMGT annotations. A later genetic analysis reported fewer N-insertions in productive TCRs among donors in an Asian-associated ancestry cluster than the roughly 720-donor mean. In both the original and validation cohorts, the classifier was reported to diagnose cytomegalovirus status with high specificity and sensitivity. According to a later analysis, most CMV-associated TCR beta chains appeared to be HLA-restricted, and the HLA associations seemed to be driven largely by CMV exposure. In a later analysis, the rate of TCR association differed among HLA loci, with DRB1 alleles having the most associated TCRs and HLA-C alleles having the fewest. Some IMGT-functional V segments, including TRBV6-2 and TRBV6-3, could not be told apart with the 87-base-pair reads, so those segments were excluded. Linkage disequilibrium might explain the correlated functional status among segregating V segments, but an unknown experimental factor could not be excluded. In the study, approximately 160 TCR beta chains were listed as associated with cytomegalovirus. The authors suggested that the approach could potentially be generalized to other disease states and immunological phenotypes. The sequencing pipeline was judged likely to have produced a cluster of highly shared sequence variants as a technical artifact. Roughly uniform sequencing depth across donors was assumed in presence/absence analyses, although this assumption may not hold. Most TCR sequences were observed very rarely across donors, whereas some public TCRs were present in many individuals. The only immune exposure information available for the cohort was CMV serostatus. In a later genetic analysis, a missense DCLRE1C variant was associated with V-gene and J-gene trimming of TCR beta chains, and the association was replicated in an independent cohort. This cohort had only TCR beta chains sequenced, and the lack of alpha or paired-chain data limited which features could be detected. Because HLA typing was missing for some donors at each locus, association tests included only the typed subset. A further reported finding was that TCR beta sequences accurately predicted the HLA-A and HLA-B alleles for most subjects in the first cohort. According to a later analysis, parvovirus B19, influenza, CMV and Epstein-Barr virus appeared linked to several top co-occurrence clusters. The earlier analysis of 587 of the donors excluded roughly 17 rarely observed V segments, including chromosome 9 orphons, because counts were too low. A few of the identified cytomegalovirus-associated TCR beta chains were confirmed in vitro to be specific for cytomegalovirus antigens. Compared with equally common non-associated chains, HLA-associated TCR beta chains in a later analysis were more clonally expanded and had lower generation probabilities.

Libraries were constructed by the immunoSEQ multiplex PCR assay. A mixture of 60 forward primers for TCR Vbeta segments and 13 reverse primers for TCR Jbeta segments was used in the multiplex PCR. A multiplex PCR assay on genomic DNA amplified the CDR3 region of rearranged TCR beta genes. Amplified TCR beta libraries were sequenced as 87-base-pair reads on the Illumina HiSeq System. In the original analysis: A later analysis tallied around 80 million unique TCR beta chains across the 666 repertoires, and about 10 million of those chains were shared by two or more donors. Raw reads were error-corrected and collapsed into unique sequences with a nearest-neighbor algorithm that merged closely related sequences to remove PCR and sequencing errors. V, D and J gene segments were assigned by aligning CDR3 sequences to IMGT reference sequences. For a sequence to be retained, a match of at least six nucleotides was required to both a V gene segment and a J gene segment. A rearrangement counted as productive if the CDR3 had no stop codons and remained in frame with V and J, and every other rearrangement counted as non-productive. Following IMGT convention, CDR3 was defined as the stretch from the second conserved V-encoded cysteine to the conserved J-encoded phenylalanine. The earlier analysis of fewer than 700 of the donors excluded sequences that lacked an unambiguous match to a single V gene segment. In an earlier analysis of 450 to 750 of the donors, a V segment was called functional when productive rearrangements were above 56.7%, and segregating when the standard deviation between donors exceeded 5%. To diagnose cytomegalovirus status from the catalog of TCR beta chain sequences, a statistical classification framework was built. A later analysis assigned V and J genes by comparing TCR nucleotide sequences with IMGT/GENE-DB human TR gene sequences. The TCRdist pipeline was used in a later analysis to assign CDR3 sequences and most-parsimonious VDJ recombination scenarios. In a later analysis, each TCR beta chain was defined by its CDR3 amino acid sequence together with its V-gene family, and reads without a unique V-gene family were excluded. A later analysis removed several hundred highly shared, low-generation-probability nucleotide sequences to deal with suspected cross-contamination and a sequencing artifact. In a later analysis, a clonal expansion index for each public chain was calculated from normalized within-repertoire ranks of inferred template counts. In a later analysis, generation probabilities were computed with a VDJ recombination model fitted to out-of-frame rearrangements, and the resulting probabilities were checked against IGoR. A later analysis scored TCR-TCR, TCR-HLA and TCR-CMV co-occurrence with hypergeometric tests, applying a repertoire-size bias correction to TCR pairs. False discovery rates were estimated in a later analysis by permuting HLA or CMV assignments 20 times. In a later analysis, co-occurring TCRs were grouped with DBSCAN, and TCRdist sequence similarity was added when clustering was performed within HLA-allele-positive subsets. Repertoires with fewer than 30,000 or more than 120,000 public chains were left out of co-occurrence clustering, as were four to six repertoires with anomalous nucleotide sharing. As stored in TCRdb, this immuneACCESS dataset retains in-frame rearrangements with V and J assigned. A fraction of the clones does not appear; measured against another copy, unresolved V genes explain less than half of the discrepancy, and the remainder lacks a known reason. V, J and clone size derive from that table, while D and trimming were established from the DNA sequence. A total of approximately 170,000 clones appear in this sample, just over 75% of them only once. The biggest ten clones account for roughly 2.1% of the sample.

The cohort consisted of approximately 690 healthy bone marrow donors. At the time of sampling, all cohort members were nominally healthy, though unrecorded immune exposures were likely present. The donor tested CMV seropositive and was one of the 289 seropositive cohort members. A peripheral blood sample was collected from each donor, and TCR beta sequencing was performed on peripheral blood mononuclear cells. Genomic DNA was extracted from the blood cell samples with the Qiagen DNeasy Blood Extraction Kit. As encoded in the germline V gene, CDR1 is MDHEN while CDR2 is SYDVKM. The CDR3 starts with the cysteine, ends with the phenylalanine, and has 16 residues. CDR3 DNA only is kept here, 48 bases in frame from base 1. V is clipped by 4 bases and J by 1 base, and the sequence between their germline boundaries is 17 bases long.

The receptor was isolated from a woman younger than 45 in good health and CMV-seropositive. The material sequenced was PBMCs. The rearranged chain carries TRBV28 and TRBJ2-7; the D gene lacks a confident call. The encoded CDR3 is CASSSVGSADSYEQYF. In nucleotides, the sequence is TGTGCCAGCAGTTCAGTAGGTTCGGCGGATTCCTACGAGCAGTACTTC.